This is a list of T cell receptor beta chains from one sample in a study of neoadjuvant anti-PD-1 for oral cavity cancer. TCRdb's table, derived via immunoSEQ multiplex PCR, lists solely in-frame clones and lacks some. The repertoire holds 10,000 to 15,000 clones, with about 76% as singletons. Sequenced material: PBMCs, taken after nivolumab (anti-PD-1) treatment. The receptors come from a person between 35 and 79 years old with oral cavity squamous cell carcinoma. CDR3s leave out the opening cysteine and the closing phenylalanine or tryptophan. A D gene is named only where the DNA matches it firmly.

d_call: -
v_call: TRBV5-1
j_call: TRBJ2-1
cdr3_aa: ASSLYRLSSTHEQF

d_call: -
v_call: TRBV6-5
j_call: TRBJ1-2
cdr3_aa: ASTPLGGAYGYT

d_call: TRBD1
v_call: TRBV2
j_call: TRBJ2-7
cdr3_aa: AAHRGQRYEQY

d_call: -
v_call: TRBV5-1
j_call: TRBJ2-7
cdr3_aa: ASSLALRVSGYEQY

d_call: -
v_call: TRBV4-2
j_call: TRBJ1-1
cdr3_aa: ASSQAQLTVNTEAF

d_call: -
v_call: TRBV15
j_call: TRBJ1-4
cdr3_aa: ATSNFEGVATNEKLF

d_call: TRBD1
v_call: TRBV5-1
j_call: TRBJ2-7
cdr3_aa: ASSRQGSPDYEQY

d_call: -
v_call: TRBV5-1
j_call: TRBJ2-7
cdr3_aa: ASSRRGASYEQY

d_call: -
v_call: TRBV27
j_call: TRBJ1-4
cdr3_aa: ASKAVVGLEKLF

d_call: TRBD2
v_call: TRBV2
j_call: TRBJ2-5
cdr3_aa: ASTVEAGGQETQY

d_call: -
v_call: TRBV6-4
j_call: TRBJ1-5
cdr3_aa: ASTGKGDLDQPQH

d_call: TRBD2
v_call: TRBV30
j_call: TRBJ2-3
cdr3_aa: AWSGSGSGGTDTQY

d_call: -
v_call: TRBV7-9
j_call: TRBJ1-1
cdr3_aa: ASSLRGGRVTEAF

d_call: -
v_call: TRBV6-5
j_call: TRBJ1-1
cdr3_aa: ASSNDMNTEAF

d_call: -
v_call: TRBV5-6
j_call: TRBJ1-5
cdr3_aa: ASSPRWRDQPQH

d_call: -
v_call: TRBV9
j_call: TRBJ1-3
cdr3_aa: ASSVVAGSGNTIY

d_call: TRBD1
v_call: TRBV10-3
j_call: TRBJ1-1
cdr3_aa: ASGTGNTEAF

d_call: TRBD2
v_call: TRBV6-4
j_call: TRBJ2-1
cdr3_aa: ASSLAGEQNEQF

d_call: -
v_call: TRBV30
j_call: TRBJ2-4
cdr3_aa: AWSVQTVLNIQY

d_call: -
v_call: TRBV6-5
j_call: TRBJ1-2
cdr3_aa: ASSLTGLSYT

d_call: -
v_call: TRBV5-4
j_call: TRBJ2-7
cdr3_aa: ASSLFGRSYEQY

d_call: -
v_call: TRBV29-1
j_call: TRBJ2-1
cdr3_aa: SFFGVNNEQF

d_call: -
v_call: TRBV5-1
j_call: TRBJ2-5
cdr3_aa: ASSLALHGLQETQY

d_call: TRBD1
v_call: TRBV9
j_call: TRBJ1-5
cdr3_aa: ASSATGDNQPQH

d_call: TRBD1
v_call: TRBV5-1
j_call: TRBJ1-2
cdr3_aa: ASQGTEKVGGYT

d_call: -
v_call: TRBV30
j_call: TRBJ2-2
cdr3_aa: AWTAGRTGELF

d_call: -
v_call: TRBV12-5
j_call: TRBJ2-3
cdr3_aa: ASGLRRVTDTQY

d_call: -
v_call: TRBV11-2
j_call: TRBJ1-2
cdr3_aa: ASSAIGRDGYT

d_call: -
v_call: TRBV11-2
j_call: TRBJ1-2
cdr3_aa: ASSLTGYLYGYT

d_call: TRBD2
v_call: TRBV10-3
j_call: TRBJ2-3
cdr3_aa: AISGTSGSPLGDTQY

d_call: -
v_call: TRBV6-5
j_call: TRBJ2-7
cdr3_aa: ASSYSGGGGQY

d_call: TRBD2
v_call: TRBV6-4
j_call: TRBJ2-1
cdr3_aa: ASSDLAGGPGEQF

d_call: -
v_call: TRBV5-1
j_call: TRBJ1-4
cdr3_aa: ASSLTYGGEKLF

d_call: TRBD1
v_call: TRBV28
j_call: TRBJ2-1
cdr3_aa: ASSFGGMATGGYNEQF

d_call: -
v_call: TRBV13
j_call: TRBJ2-2
cdr3_aa: ASSLYSNTGELF

d_call: TRBD1
v_call: TRBV4-1
j_call: TRBJ2-6
cdr3_aa: ASSRTGTGRSGANVLT

d_call: TRBD1
v_call: TRBV2
j_call: TRBJ2-3
cdr3_aa: ASQMGTVVDTQY

d_call: -
v_call: TRBV2
j_call: TRBJ2-5
cdr3_aa: ASSGQVQETQY

d_call: TRBD2
v_call: TRBV7-8
j_call: TRBJ2-7
cdr3_aa: ASSLVGAGETSGSSYEQY

d_call: TRBD1
v_call: TRBV15
j_call: TRBJ1-5
cdr3_aa: ATGETGQGNQPQH

d_call: TRBD2
v_call: TRBV4-2
j_call: TRBJ2-5
cdr3_aa: ASSQIGTSGGTIQETQY

d_call: -
v_call: TRBV7-2
j_call: TRBJ1-4
cdr3_aa: ASSLGWALATNEKLF

d_call: TRBD2
v_call: TRBV4-1
j_call: TRBJ2-1
cdr3_aa: ASSPGLAGVLVRDEQF

d_call: -
v_call: TRBV19
j_call: TRBJ2-7
cdr3_aa: ASSFQQGYEQY